The TCR beta chain under discussion was sequenced for a study of T-cell memory formation after mild COVID-19. A few counts support this clonotype. The germline V gene has CDR1 SEHNR and CDR2 FQNEAQ (reference sequence). CDR3 length: 13 amino acids. The V end was cut by 6 bases, the J end by 3 bases, with 12 bases between. MiXCR, run by TCRdb on the 5' RACE reads, gives a single entry per CDR3 protein. The data hold about 160,000 distinct CDR3 sequences, with roughly 30% observed a single time. The source is an adult woman who had mild COVID-19 (a few samples of this study predate the infection). Cell type and time point are not known. The chain is built from TRBV7-9 and TRBJ2-7; possible D gene TRBD2, 5 bases. The specimen was PBMCs or a T cell subset sorted from them (not recorded which). CDR3 in DNA: TGTGCCAGCAGTAGAGCCGGGGACTACGAGCAGTACTTC. Translation gives CASSRAGDYEQYF. The variable domain in full, completed from reference TRBV7-9 and TRBJ2-7, reads DTGVSQNPRHKITKRGQNVTFRCDPISEHNRLYWYRQTLGQGPEFLTYFQNEAQLEKSRLLSDRFSAERPKGSFSTLEIQRTEQGDSAMYLCASSRAGDYEQYFGPGTRLTVT.